This is a list of T cell receptor beta chains from one sample in a study of technical replicates of blood from several donors. Data came from immunoSEQ multiplex PCR; TCRdb stores just in-frame clones and leaves some out. This table has tens of thousands of clones, 95% appearing once. The specimen sequenced was T cells isolated from PBMCs. The receptor set was obtained from a human donor in good health. Both conserved end residues are part of each CDR3. D genes are given only for firm matches. Only some rows state a clone size, as once, few, many or a class for expanded clones.

J gene: TRBJ2-5; V gene: TRBV6-5; clone size: NA; D gene: NA; CDR3 protein: CASSYGLIRETQYF; CDR3 DNA: TGTGCCAGCAGTTACGGACTAATTAGAGAGACCCAGTACTTC
J gene: TRBJ1-2; V gene: TRBV15; clone size: NA; D gene: NA; CDR3 protein: CATSRESRGYTF; CDR3 DNA: TGTGCCACCAGCAGAGAATCACGGGGCTACACCTTC
J gene: TRBJ2-3; V gene: TRBV28; clone size: NA; D gene: TRBD2; CDR3 protein: CASRGGAGNDLSQYF; CDR3 DNA: TGTGCCAGCAGGGGAGGGGCGGGGAATGATCTCTCGCAGTATTTT
J gene: TRBJ2-7; V gene: TRBV13; clone size: NA; D gene: NA; CDR3 protein: CASSSLSYEQYF; CDR3 DNA: TGTGCCAGCAGCTCCCTCTCCTACGAGCAGTACTTC
J gene: TRBJ2-1; V gene: TRBV7-3; clone size: once; D gene: NA; CDR3 protein: CASSPTRDNEQFF; CDR3 DNA: TGTGCCAGCAGCCCAACGAGGGACAATGAGCAGTTCTTC
J gene: TRBJ2-1; V gene: TRBV27; clone size: NA; D gene: NA; CDR3 protein: CASSLPLMNEQFF; CDR3 DNA: TGTGCCAGCAGTCTCCCCTTAATGAATGAGCAGTTCTTC
J gene: TRBJ2-1; V gene: TRBV19; clone size: NA; D gene: NA; CDR3 protein: CATDSGGRRSNEQFF; CDR3 DNA: TGTGCCACTGACAGTGGGGGGAGGAGGTCCAATGAGCAGTTCTTC
J gene: TRBJ2-5; V gene: TRBV30; clone size: NA; D gene: NA; CDR3 protein: CAWSGMQETQYF; CDR3 DNA: TGTGCCTGGAGCGGGATGCAAGAGACCCAGTACTTC
J gene: TRBJ2-2; V gene: TRBV30; clone size: once; D gene: NA; CDR3 protein: CAWTRRSTGELFF; CDR3 DNA: TGTGCCTGGACCCGTCGGAGCACCGGGGAGCTGTTTTTT
J gene: TRBJ1-2; V gene: TRBV18; clone size: NA; D gene: NA; CDR3 protein: CASSPAGINYGYTF; CDR3 DNA: TGTGCCAGCTCACCCGCGGGGATCAACTATGGCTACACCTTC
J gene: TRBJ1-2; V gene: TRBV2; clone size: NA; D gene: TRBD1; CDR3 protein: CASCSQGVGNGYTF; CDR3 DNA: TGTGCCAGCTGTAGCCAGGGGGTAGGTAATGGCTACACCTTC
J gene: TRBJ1-1; V gene: TRBV5-4; clone size: NA; D gene: NA; CDR3 protein: CASSPRTANTEAFF; CDR3 DNA: TGTGCCAGCAGCCCGCGGACAGCTAACACTGAAGCTTTCTTT
J gene: TRBJ1-6; V gene: TRBV6-1; clone size: NA; D gene: NA; CDR3 protein: CASRGGRAGRDNSPLHF; CDR3 DNA: TGTGCCAGCCGTGGTGGACGGGCAGGGAGGGATAATTCACCCCTCCACTTT
J gene: TRBJ2-1; V gene: TRBV5-4; clone size: NA; D gene: TRBD2; CDR3 protein: CASSLSSGVYNEQFF; CDR3 DNA: TGTGCCAGCAGCTTGTCTAGCGGAGTTTACAATGAGCAGTTCTTC
J gene: TRBJ2-2; V gene: TRBV27; clone size: NA; D gene: NA; CDR3 protein: CASSLSWLAPGELFF; CDR3 DNA: TGTGCCAGCAGTTTATCATGGCTAGCCCCCGGGGAGCTGTTTTTT
J gene: TRBJ2-7; V gene: TRBV5-4; clone size: NA; D gene: TRBD1; CDR3 protein: CASSPGTGESYEQYF; CDR3 DNA: TGTGCCAGCAGCCCGGGGACAGGGGAGTCCTACGAGCAGTACTTC
J gene: TRBJ1-1; V gene: TRBV10-1; clone size: NA; D gene: NA; CDR3 protein: CASSGSMDGDTEAFF; CDR3 DNA: TGCGCCAGCAGTGGATCGATGGACGGGGACACTGAAGCTTTCTTT
J gene: TRBJ1-2; V gene: TRBV9; clone size: NA; D gene: NA; CDR3 protein: CASSLPGYGYTF; CDR3 DNA: TGTGCCAGCAGCTTACCAGGGTATGGCTACACCTTC
J gene: TRBJ2-3; V gene: TRBV6-1; clone size: NA; D gene: TRBD2; CDR3 protein: CASNGLAGPTDTQYF; CDR3 DNA: TGTGCCAGCAACGGACTAGCGGGGCCCACAGATACGCAGTATTTT
J gene: TRBJ2-1; V gene: TRBV4-1; clone size: NA; D gene: NA; CDR3 protein: CASSQRGDSPPWNEQFF; CDR3 DNA: TGCGCCAGCAGCCAAAGGGGGGACAGCCCCCCTTGGAATGAGCAGTTCTTC
J gene: TRBJ1-4; V gene: TRBV25-1; clone size: once; D gene: NA; CDR3 protein: CASSVGDEKLFF; CDR3 DNA: TGTGCCAGCAGTGTCGGGGATGAAAAACTGTTTTTT
J gene: TRBJ1-2; V gene: TRBV29-1; clone size: NA; D gene: NA; CDR3 protein: CSPLRGKYGYTF; CDR3 DNA: TGCAGTCCCCTCAGGGGTAAATATGGCTACACCTTC
J gene: TRBJ2-5; V gene: TRBV28; clone size: once; D gene: TRBD2; CDR3 protein: CASSNPGGRRQETQYF; CDR3 DNA: TGTGCCAGCAGTAACCCGGGGGGTAGGAGGCAAGAGACCCAGTACTTC
J gene: TRBJ2-1; V gene: TRBV4-1; clone size: NA; D gene: TRBD2; CDR3 protein: CASSQSGLAGGNEQFF; CDR3 DNA: TGCGCCAGCAGCCAAAGCGGACTAGCGGGCGGGAATGAGCAGTTCTTC
J gene: TRBJ2-1; V gene: TRBV19; clone size: once; D gene: TRBD2; CDR3 protein: CASSFQPRLAGHEQFF; CDR3 DNA: TGTGCCAGTAGTTTCCAACCGCGACTAGCGGGCCATGAGCAGTTCTTC
J gene: TRBJ2-1; V gene: TRBV7-2; clone size: NA; D gene: TRBD2; CDR3 protein: CASSGGTSFHNEQFF; CDR3 DNA: TGTGCCAGCAGCGGCGGGACTAGCTTCCACAATGAGCAGTTCTTC
J gene: TRBJ1-2; V gene: TRBV5-4; clone size: few; D gene: TRBD1; CDR3 protein: CASSDTGGYGYTF; CDR3 DNA: TGTGCCAGCAGCGATACAGGGGGGTATGGCTACACCTTC
J gene: TRBJ2-7; V gene: TRBV10-2; clone size: NA; D gene: NA; CDR3 protein: CASSEFPSASYEQYF; CDR3 DNA: TGCGCCAGCAGTGAGTTCCCTAGCGCTTCCTACGAGCAGTACTTC
J gene: TRBJ1-2; V gene: TRBV25-1; clone size: few; D gene: NA; CDR3 protein: CASSDGAGFGYTF; CDR3 DNA: TGTGCCAGCAGTGATGGGGCAGGGTTTGGCTACACCTTC
J gene: TRBJ2-1; V gene: TRBV7-6; clone size: NA; D gene: NA; CDR3 protein: CASSLPGVNYNEQFF; CDR3 DNA: TGTGCCAGCAGCTTACCGGGGGTAAACTACAATGAGCAGTTCTTC
J gene: TRBJ1-1; V gene: TRBV4-1; clone size: NA; D gene: NA; CDR3 protein: CASSQGEGAEAFF; CDR3 DNA: TGCGCCAGCAGCCAAGGCGAGGGGGCTGAAGCTTTCTTT
J gene: TRBJ1-1; V gene: TRBV30; clone size: NA; D gene: NA; CDR3 protein: CAWSQGFPEAFF; CDR3 DNA: TGTGCCTGGTCACAGGGTTTCCCTGAAGCTTTCTTT
J gene: TRBJ1-2; V gene: TRBV4-2; clone size: NA; D gene: NA; CDR3 protein: CASSQGGAGRYGYTF; CDR3 DNA: TGTGCCAGCAGCCAGGGGGGTGCAGGACGCTATGGCTACACCTTC
J gene: TRBJ2-7; V gene: TRBV10-3; clone size: NA; D gene: TRBD1; CDR3 protein: CAISDWDRGHEQYF; CDR3 DNA: TGTGCCATCAGTGATTGGGACAGGGGCCACGAGCAGTACTTC
J gene: TRBJ2-7; V gene: TRBV27; clone size: NA; D gene: NA; CDR3 protein: CASSLNGPEGPYEQYF; CDR3 DNA: TGTGCCAGCAGTTTAAACGGGCCCGAGGGCCCCTACGAGCAGTACTTC
J gene: TRBJ2-6; V gene: TRBV5-1; clone size: NA; D gene: NA; CDR3 protein: CASSNNRVSLSGANVLTF; CDR3 DNA: TGCGCCAGCAGCAACAACAGGGTTTCCCTCTCTGGGGCCAACGTCCTGACTTTC
J gene: TRBJ1-3; V gene: TRBV15; clone size: NA; D gene: TRBD1; CDR3 protein: CATGPDRGRGNTIYF; CDR3 DNA: TGTGCCACGGGACCCGACAGGGGGCGCGGAAACACCATATATTTT
J gene: TRBJ1-4; V gene: TRBV19; clone size: NA; D gene: NA; CDR3 protein: CASSLLTPSTNEKLFF; CDR3 DNA: TGTGCCAGTAGTCTTCTCACACCATCAACTAATGAAAAACTGTTTTTT
J gene: TRBJ1-1; V gene: TRBV5-1; clone size: NA; D gene: NA; CDR3 protein: CASSFPDRKNTEAFF; CDR3 DNA: TGCGCCAGCAGCTTCCCTGACAGGAAGAACACTGAAGCTTTCTTT
J gene: TRBJ2-3; V gene: TRBV25-1; clone size: NA; D gene: TRBD1; CDR3 protein: CASSVQGGTDTQYF; CDR3 DNA: TGTGCCAGCAGTGTGCAGGGGGGCACAGATACGCAGTATTTT
J gene: TRBJ2-5; V gene: TRBV19; clone size: NA; D gene: NA; CDR3 protein: CASSIPGETQYF; CDR3 DNA: TGTGCCAGTAGTATCCCAGGGGAGACCCAGTACTTC
J gene: TRBJ1-2; V gene: TRBV7-8; clone size: NA; D gene: NA; CDR3 protein: CASSLVLKGQPKYGYTF; CDR3 DNA: TGTGCCAGCAGCTTAGTCCTGAAGGGGCAACCCAAGTATGGCTACACCTTC
J gene: TRBJ2-7; V gene: TRBV7-9; clone size: NA; D gene: TRBD1; CDR3 protein: CASSPGTGKENEQYF; CDR3 DNA: TGTGCCAGCAGCCCCGGGACAGGGAAAGAGAACGAGCAGTACTTC
J gene: TRBJ2-7; V gene: TRBV5-1; clone size: NA; D gene: TRBD2; CDR3 protein: CASRDGGGTYEQYF; CDR3 DNA: TGCGCCAGCCGTGATGGGGGGGGTACCTACGAGCAGTACTTC
J gene: TRBJ1-5; V gene: TRBV6-5; clone size: once; D gene: TRBD1; CDR3 protein: CASSYGRGNSNQPQHF; CDR3 DNA: TGTGCCAGCAGTTACGGCAGGGGGAATAGCAATCAGCCCCAGCATTTT
J gene: TRBJ1-1; V gene: TRBV5-1; clone size: NA; D gene: NA; CDR3 protein: CASSFLGEGVGNTEAFF; CDR3 DNA: TGCGCCAGCAGCTTTTTAGGGGAAGGAGTTGGGAACACTGAAGCTTTCTTT
J gene: TRBJ1-5; V gene: TRBV7-9; clone size: NA; D gene: NA; CDR3 protein: CASSLTGVSNQPQHF; CDR3 DNA: TGTGCCAGCAGCTTGACAGGAGTTAGCAATCAGCCCCAGCATTTT
J gene: TRBJ2-5; V gene: TRBV2; clone size: once; D gene: NA; CDR3 protein: CASGGTGTTQETQYF; CDR3 DNA: TGTGCCAGCGGGGGCACCGGGACTACACAAGAGACCCAGTACTTC